The 12 T cell receptor beta chains presented below share a single source sample, sequenced in a study of siplizumab effects on memory and regulatory T cells. TCRdb's copy holds only in-frame clones and misses some; the assay was immunoSEQ multiplex PCR. The data show 92,000 or so clones, about 90% seen once. The source material was CD4+ T cells sorted from blood. Receptor source: a human donor in good health.

The chain links TRBV5-1 to TRBJ2-2; 9 nucleotides match TRBD2. CDR3 length equals 13 residues. V was clipped by 2 bases and J by 8 bases; unmatched bases: 1. CDR1 SGHRS and CDR2 YFSETQ come from the germline V gene. DNA for the CDR3: TGCGCCAGCAGCTTTAGCGGGAGAGGGGAGCTGTTTTTT. Protein sequence: CASSFSGRGELFF. Drawing the rest from reference TRBV5-1 and TRBJ2-2, the complete variable domain is KAGVTQTPRYLIKTRGQQVTLSCSPISGHRSVSWYQQTPGQGLQFLFEYFSETQRNKGNFPGRFSGRQFSNSRSEMNVSTLELGDSALYLCASSFSGRGELFFGEGSRLTVL.

The chain uses TRBV27 and TRBJ2-2; the D gene could be TRBD1 or TRBD2 (6 bases each). CDR3 size: 15 residues. Germline CDR1 is MNHEY and CDR2 is SMNVEV (reference sequence). Trimming shortened V by 2 bases and J by 5 bases, and 12 bases separated the two germline ends. CDR3 in amino acids: CASSLGRGGTGELFF. The CDR3 nucleotides are TGTGCCAGCAGTTTAGGCAGGGGAGGAACCGGGGAGCTGTTTTTT.

The V gene is TRBV9, the J gene TRBJ1-2, with 9 bases matching TRBD1. CDR1 SGDLS and CDR2 YYNGEE come from the germline V gene. The CDR3 is 15 amino acids. The V and J ends lost 1 base and 8 bases, in that order; junction bases with no gene match: 9. In DNA form, the CDR3 reads TGTGCCAGCAGCGTAACCGGGACAGGGCCGGGAGGCTACACCTTC. It codes for CASSVTGTGPGGYTF.

The rearrangement links TRBV5-1 to TRBJ2-5; 12 nucleotides match TRBD2. The CDR3 is 17 residues long. Germline CDR1 reads SGHRS; CDR2 reads YFSETQ. With V trimmed by 0 bases and J by 5 bases, 8 bases remained unmatched. The CDR3 is CASSLGLAGEPVETQYF. The CDR3 region has the DNA TGCGCCAGCAGCTTGGGACTAGCGGGAGAGCCAGTGGAGACCCAGTACTTC.

This clone was found once. The chain employs TRBV7-3 and TRBJ2-7; D not resolved. V was trimmed by 2 bases and J by 2 bases, leaving 10 bases between them. The V gene's germline CDR1 is SGHTA and CDR2 FQGTGA. The CDR3 is 14 residues long. The DNA of the CDR3 is TGTGCCAGCAGCTTAGAAGAGGAGCCCTACGAGCAGTACTTC. Translation gives CASSLEEEPYEQYF.

This chain uses TRBV5-4 with TRBJ1-2; D gene uncertain. Germline V gene sequence: CDR1 SGHNT, CDR2 YYREEE (reference sequence). The germline V and J ends were trimmed by 0 bases and 2 bases, with 8 bases remaining between them. This CDR3 comprises 14 residues. CDR3 DNA: TGTGCCAGCAGCTTGGCCGGAATGAACTATGGCTACACCTTC. It specifies CASSLAGMNYGYTF.

This clone occurred once. The gene calls are TRBV5-1 and TRBJ1-4, with TRBD1 matching over 11 bases. The CDR3 runs to 15 residues. The V segment lost 4 bases and the J segment 6 bases; nucleotides outside the gene matches: 5. Germline CDR1 is SGHRS and CDR2 is YFSETQ. The CDR3: CASSGWDRGDEKLFF. In nucleotides, the CDR3 is TGCGCCAGCAGCGGCTGGGACAGGGGGGATGAAAAACTGTTTTTT. The full variable domain, completed using reference TRBV5-1 and TRBJ1-4, is KAGVTQTPRYLIKTRGQQVTLSCSPISGHRSVSWYQQTPGQGLQFLFEYFSETQRNKGNFPGRFSGRQFSNSRSEMNVSTLELGDSALYLCASSGWDRGDEKLFFGSGTQLSVL.

The chain has TRBV5-6 and TRBJ1-1, with TRBD1 as a possible D gene (6 bases). CDR1 SGHDT and CDR2 YYEEEE come from the germline V gene. The CDR3 is made up of 15 amino acids. Trimming removed 4 bases from V and 4 bases from J, with 17 bases in between. The chain's CDR3 is CASSAAGGLRTEAFF. CDR3 DNA sequence: TGTGCCAGCAGCGCGGCCGGGGGGCTTCGCACTGAAGCTTTCTTT.

The V gene is TRBV11-3, the J gene TRBJ2-4; D might be TRBD2 (6 bases). The CDR3 is made up of 17 amino acids. V gave up 0 bases and J gave up 1 base, with 13 bases separating them. CDR1 and CDR2 from the germline V gene are SGHNT and YENEEA. The CDR3 DNA is TGTGCCAGCAGCTTAGAAGAGGGAGGTCGGGCCAAAAACATTCAGTACTTC. It translates to CASSLEEGGRAKNIQYF.

This clone was counted a single time. The V and J genes are TRBV2 and TRBJ2-1; possible D gene TRBD1, 5 bases. Germline V CDR1 and CDR2: SNHLY, FYNNEI. V was cut by 7 bases and J by 3 bases, with 10 bases left in between. The CDR3 consists of 13 residues. CDR3 nucleotides: TGTGCCAGCATGGGGCAGGGCTACAATGAGCAGTTCTTC. Translated: CASMGQGYNEQFF.

The chain is built from TRBV19 and TRBJ2-5, with D perhaps matching TRBD2 (5 bases). Trimming left V 6 bases short and J 5 bases short, with 10 bases between. CDR1 is LNHDA and CDR2 is SQIVND in the germline V gene (reference sequence). The CDR3 sequence is 12 residues long. The CDR3 nucleotides read TGTGCCAGTAGAGGAGGCGGGGAGACCCAGTACTTC. As protein: CASRGGGETQYF.

V and J are TRBV9 and TRBJ2-7, with TRBD1 identical over 9 bases. The CDR3 is made up of 15 amino acids. Germline CDR1 is SGDLS and CDR2 is YYNGEE. J gave up 5 bases and V 4 bases, and 10 bases lay outside the gene matches. CDR3 sequence: CASSIGGTGMNEQYF. DNA for the CDR3: TGTGCCAGCAGCATAGGAGGGACAGGGATGAACGAGCAGTACTTC.